One sample yielded the 24 T cell receptor beta chains listed below, sequenced in a study of T cell changes during pregnancy in multiple sclerosis. Profiled with immunoSEQ multiplex PCR; TCRdb holds only in-frame clones, not every one. The sample holds tens of thousands of clones, 80% to 95% seen once. Sequences were derived from CD4+ T cells from peripheral blood mononuclear cells, sampled in the second trimester of pregnancy. The receptors here all came from a female donor with multiple sclerosis, enrolled in a pregnancy study.

V is TRBV5-1 and J is TRBJ1-5; tentatively, D is TRBD1 (6 bases). Germline assignment: CDR1 SGHRS and CDR2 YFSETQ. CDR3 length: 15 amino acids. Trimming shortened V by 4 bases and J by 0 bases, and 11 bases separated the two germline ends. CDR3 protein: CASSPGTPSNQPQHF. CDR3 bases: TGCGCCAGCAGCCCGGGGACACCTAGCAATCAGCCCCAGCATTTT.

As DNA, the CDR3 is TGCAGCGTTGAGGTAGGGGTGGGCGGCTACACCTTC. Translation gives CSVEVGVGGYTF. The chain couples TRBV29-1 to TRBJ1-2; possibly TRBD1 for D (5 bases). The CDR3 runs to 12 residues. From germline, CDR1 is SQVTM and CDR2 ANQGSEA. Trimming cost V 3 bases and J 8 bases, with 13 bases left between them.

V usage is TRBV6-5 and J usage is TRBJ1-2; D unclear. The V end was cut by 7 bases, the J end by 7 bases, with 16 bases between. The CDR3 extends over 13 amino acids. Germline-derived CDR1 and CDR2 are MNHEY and SVGAGI. The CDR3 DNA reads as TGTGCCAGCACCGCCAGGCCCCGTTCTGGCTACACCTTC. This codes for CASTARPRSGYTF.

The chain uses TRBV5-6 and TRBJ1-2, with D possibly being TRBD1 (5 bases). Germline CDR1 reads SGHDT; CDR2 reads YYEEEE. With 0 bases removed from V and 1 base from J, the gap between germline ends came to 13 bases. The CDR3 totals 16 residues. The CDR3 DNA is TGTGCCAGCAGCTTGGCTTACGGCAGGGTTAACTATGGCTACACCTTC. It encodes CASSLAYGRVNYGYTF.

J is TRBJ1-2 and V is TRBV12-5; possibly TRBD1 for D (6 bases). Per germline, CDR1 LGHNT and CDR2 FRNRAP. This CDR3 region has 16 residues. Trimming took off 2 bases at V and 4 bases at J, with 17 bases between the two ends. This CDR3 is CASGLTSGGLGYGYTF. CDR3 in DNA: TGTGCTAGTGGTTTGACCTCCGGGGGGCTCGGCTATGGCTACACCTTC.

This chain links TRBV5-4 with TRBJ2-5; TRBD1 aligns across 7 bases. The length of the CDR3 is 14 residues. Germline V gene lookup returns CDR1 SGHNT and CDR2 YYREEE (reference sequence). Trimming at V came to 9 bases and at J to 2 bases, leaving 10 bases not matched to a gene. CDR3 coding DNA: TGTGCCACCTATAGACAGGGTCGGCAAGAGACCCAGTACTTC. This codes for CATYRQGRQETQYF.

The chain uses TRBV9 and TRBJ2-5; D ambiguous. Trimming pared 0 bases from V and 4 bases from J, leaving 10 bases between. The germline V gene has CDR1 SGDLS and CDR2 YYNGEE. The CDR3 has 14 residues. CDR3 nucleotides: TGTGCCAGCAGCGTAGAGGCAGGAAGAGAGACCCAGTACTTC. Amino acids: CASSVEAGRETQYF.

The chain couples TRBV18 to TRBJ2-5; 11 nucleotides align to TRBD2. V lost 6 bases to trimming and J lost 2 bases; unmatched junction nucleotides: 2. Germline CDR1 is KGHSH and CDR2 is LQKENI. The CDR3 extends over 14 amino acids. The CDR3 protein is CASSGLAGQETQYF. CDR3 nucleotide sequence: TGTGCCAGCTCCGGACTAGCGGGTCAAGAGACCCAGTACTTC.

The CDR3 DNA is TGTGCCACTTCGGAGGCTCTGAGCTCCTACAATGAGCAGTTCTTC. Protein sequence: CATSEALSSYNEQFF. The chain joins TRBV6-6 to TRBJ2-1; a weak D match, TRBD2 (5 bases). The V gene's germline CDR1 is MNHNY and CDR2 SVGAGI (reference sequence). The CDR3 contains 15 residues. V gave up 10 bases and J gave up 0 bases, with 16 bases separating them.

The rearrangement joins TRBV7-2 to TRBJ2-3, with 7 bases that match TRBD2. Germline V CDR1 and CDR2: SGHTA, FQGNSA. The CDR3 has 17 amino acids. The V segment lost 5 bases and the J segment 2 bases; nucleotides outside the gene matches: 13. The CDR3 loop is CASSLLVTSALTDTQYF. CDR3 in DNA: TGTGCCAGCAGCCTCTTGGTAACTAGCGCCCTCACAGATACGCAGTATTTT.

In nucleotides, the CDR3 is TGTGCTAGTGGCTTGCAGGGGGCAGGATCACCCCTCCACTTT. Translation: CASGLQGAGSPLHF. The J gene is TRBJ1-6, the V gene TRBV12-5; the match to TRBD1 covers 8 bases. Germline V CDR1 and CDR2: LGHNT, FRNRAP. Losses at the gene ends were 6 bases for V and 10 bases for J; bases not matched to a gene: 8. The CDR3 runs 14 residues.

The rearrangement uses TRBV11-1 and TRBJ1-1, with D perhaps TRBD1 (6 bases). V was trimmed by 5 bases and J by 7 bases, leaving 17 bases between them. The CDR3 sequence is 14 residues long. The germline V gene encodes CDR1 SGHAT and CDR2 FQDESV (reference sequence). The CDR3 DNA sequence: TGTGCCAGCAGCCCCGGTCAAGGGGGTCTTGAAGCTTTCTTT. It codes for CASSPGQGGLEAFF.

This sequence joins TRBV7-9 and TRBJ1-5; 9 bases agree with TRBD1. The CDR3 is 16 residues long. CDR1 is SEHNR, CDR2 FQNEAQ, per germline (reference sequence). V lost 5 bases to trimming and J lost 3 bases; unmatched junction nucleotides: 8. The CDR3 sequence: CASSTDRGGYNQPQHF. The DNA of the CDR3 is TGTGCCAGCAGCACCGACAGGGGGGGTTACAATCAGCCCCAGCATTTT.

This rearrangement joins TRBV5-4 to TRBJ2-1, with 8 bases lining up with TRBD1. V lost 0 bases, J lost 1 base, and 0 bases stayed unmatched. The CDR3 is 15 residues long. Per germline, CDR1 SGHNT and CDR2 YYREEE (reference sequence). The CDR3 sequence: CASSLGQGSYNEQFF. For the CDR3, the DNA is TGTGCCAGCAGCTTGGGACAGGGGTCCTACAATGAGCAGTTCTTC.

The rearrangement joins TRBV7-9 to TRBJ2-7, with a weak D call TRBD1 (7 bases). V was clipped by 6 bases and J by 4 bases, with 13 bases between them. The CDR3 covers 13 residues. Germline V CDR1 and CDR2: SEHNR, FQNEAQ (reference sequence). The CDR3, as DNA: TGTGCCAGCAGGTCGGCAGGGGGGTACGAGCAGTACTTC. It encodes CASRSAGGYEQYF.

The chain couples TRBV6-6 to TRBJ1-1; D unclear. The CDR3 extends over 15 amino acids. V was pared by 0 bases and J by 6 bases, with 14 bases between. Per the germline V gene, CDR1 is MNHNY and CDR2 is SVGAGI (reference sequence). In DNA form, the CDR3 reads TGTGCCAGCAGTTACTCACCTCAGGTTATCGCTGAAGCTTTCTTT. Protein sequence: CASSYSPQVIAEAFF.

The J gene is TRBJ2-2, the V gene TRBV5-1; D is perhaps TRBD1 (6 bases). Trimming stripped 4 bases from V and 7 bases from J, with 20 bases between. Per germline, CDR1 SGHRS and CDR2 YFSETQ. The CDR3 consists of 16 residues. For the CDR3, the DNA is TGCGCCAGCAGCCCCGGACAGCCTCGAGTGTACGGGGAGCTGTTTTTT. Translating it yields CASSPGQPRVYGELFF.

The rearrangement links TRBV6-5 to TRBJ1-4; 10 bases fit TRBD1. Germline values: CDR1 MNHEY, CDR2 SVGAGI. This CDR3 region has 13 residues. V lost 5 bases and J lost 9; bases outside the gene matches: 3. The CDR3 reads CASSRDRGQKLFF. The CDR3 DNA reads TGTGCCAGCAGTAGAGACAGGGGGCAAAAACTGTTTTTT.

This sequence joins TRBV5-1 and TRBJ2-3; 10 bases fit TRBD2. Germline V gene lookup returns CDR1 SGHRS and CDR2 YFSETQ. The trim removed 7 bases at V and 4 bases at J, leaving 6 bases unmatched. CDR3 size: 14 residues. The CDR3 here is CASSSGGEADTQYF. For the CDR3, the DNA is TGCGCCAGCTCAAGCGGGGGGGAGGCAGATACGCAGTATTTT.

The chain uses TRBV9 and TRBJ2-2; a possible D gene is TRBD1 (6 bases). The CDR3 has 16 amino acids. The V gene lost 4 bases and the J gene lost 0 bases, with 13 bases spanning the gap. The germline CDR1 and CDR2 sequences are SGDLS and YYNGEE. CDR3 protein: CASSPRQASNTGELFF. In DNA, the CDR3 is TGTGCCAGCAGCCCACGACAGGCTTCGAACACCGGGGAGCTGTTTTTT.

This chain joins TRBV29-1 and TRBJ2-5; TRBD1 aligns across 7 bases. This CDR3 has 13 residues. Unmatched junction bases numbered 7, after V lost 4 bases and J lost 5 bases. In germline, CDR1 is SQVTM, CDR2 ANQGSEA. The CDR3 region is CSVARGMGETQYF. In DNA, the CDR3 is TGCAGCGTTGCCAGGGGGATGGGGGAGACCCAGTACTTC.

The chain is built from TRBV15 and TRBJ2-5, with TRBD2 matching over 8 bases. V lost 1 base and J lost 2; bases outside the gene matches: 3. The length of the CDR3 is 15 residues. Germline values: CDR1 LNHNV, CDR2 YYDKDF (reference sequence). CDR3 nucleotides: TGTGCCACCAGCAGAGCGGGGGGGTTACAAGAGACCCAGTACTTC. Protein: CATSRAGGLQETQYF.

The chain carries TRBV25-1 and TRBJ2-3; tentative D call: TRBD2 (6 bases). This CDR3 has 17 residues. Trimming took 3 bases from V and 4 from J, leaving 20 bases between them. Germline loops: CDR1 MGHDK, CDR2 SYGVNS. CDR3 nucleotide sequence: TGTGCCAGCAGTGATCCACTAGCCCTTCTAAACGCAGATACGCAGTATTTT. This translates into CASSDPLALLNADTQYF.

This chain links TRBV7-9 with TRBJ1-1; a weak D match, TRBD1 (6 bases). The CDR3 has 14 amino acids. V lost 5 bases and J lost 6, with 16 bases in between. Per germline, CDR1 SEHNR and CDR2 FQNEAQ (reference sequence). In DNA form, the CDR3 reads TGTGCCAGCAGCACCCGGACAGCTGGGCCTGAAGCTTTCTTT. This codes for CASSTRTAGPEAFF.